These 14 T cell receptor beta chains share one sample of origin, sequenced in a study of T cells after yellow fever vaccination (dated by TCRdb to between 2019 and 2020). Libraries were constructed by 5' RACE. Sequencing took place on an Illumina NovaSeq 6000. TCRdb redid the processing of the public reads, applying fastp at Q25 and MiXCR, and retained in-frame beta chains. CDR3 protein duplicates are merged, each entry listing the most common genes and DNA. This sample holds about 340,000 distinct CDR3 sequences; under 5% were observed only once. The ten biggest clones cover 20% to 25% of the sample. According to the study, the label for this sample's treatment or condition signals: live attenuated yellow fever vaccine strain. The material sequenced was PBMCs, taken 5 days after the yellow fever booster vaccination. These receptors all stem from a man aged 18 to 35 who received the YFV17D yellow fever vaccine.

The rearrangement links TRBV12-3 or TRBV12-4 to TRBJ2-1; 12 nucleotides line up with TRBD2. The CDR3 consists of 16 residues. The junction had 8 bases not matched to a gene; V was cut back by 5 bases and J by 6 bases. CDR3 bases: TGTGCCAGCAGTCCCCTACTAGCGGGGGGCGTCAATGAGCAGTTCTTC. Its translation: CASSPLLAGGVNEQFF.

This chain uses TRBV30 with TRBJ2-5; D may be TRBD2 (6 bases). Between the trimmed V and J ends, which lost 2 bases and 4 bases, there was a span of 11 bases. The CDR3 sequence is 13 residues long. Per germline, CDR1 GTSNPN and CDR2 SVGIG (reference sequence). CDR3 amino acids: CAWSSLAPETQYF. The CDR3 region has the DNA TGTGCCTGGAGTTCCCTAGCGCCAGAGACCCAGTACTTC.

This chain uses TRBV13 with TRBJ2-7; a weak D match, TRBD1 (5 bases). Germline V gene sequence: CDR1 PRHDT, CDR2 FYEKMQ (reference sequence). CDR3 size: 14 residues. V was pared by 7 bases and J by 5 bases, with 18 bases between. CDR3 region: CASTKGQAIHEQYF. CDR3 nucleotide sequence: TGTGCCAGCACAAAGGGGCAGGCGATCCACGAGCAGTACTTC.

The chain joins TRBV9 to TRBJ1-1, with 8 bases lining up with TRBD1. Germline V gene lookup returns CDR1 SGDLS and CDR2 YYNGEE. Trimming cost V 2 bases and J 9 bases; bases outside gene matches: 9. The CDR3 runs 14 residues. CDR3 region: CASSVSADRDQAFF. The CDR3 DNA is TGTGCCAGCAGCGTGAGTGCGGACAGGGACCAAGCTTTCTTT.

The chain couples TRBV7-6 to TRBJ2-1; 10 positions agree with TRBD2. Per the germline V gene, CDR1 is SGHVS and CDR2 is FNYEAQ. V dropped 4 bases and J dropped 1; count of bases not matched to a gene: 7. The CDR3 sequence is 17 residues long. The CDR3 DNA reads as TGTGCCAGCAGCTCCTTAGCGGGGGGCCGTTCCTACAATGAGCAGTTCTTC. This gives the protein CASSSLAGGRSYNEQFF.

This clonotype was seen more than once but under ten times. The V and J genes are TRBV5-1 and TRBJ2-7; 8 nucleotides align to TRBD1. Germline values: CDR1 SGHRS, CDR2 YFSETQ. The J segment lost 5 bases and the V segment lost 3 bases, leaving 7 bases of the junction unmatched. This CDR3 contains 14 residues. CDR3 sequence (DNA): TGCGCCAGCAGCTGGGGGCCAGGGGGCGACGAGCAGTACTTC. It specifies CASSWGPGGDEQYF.

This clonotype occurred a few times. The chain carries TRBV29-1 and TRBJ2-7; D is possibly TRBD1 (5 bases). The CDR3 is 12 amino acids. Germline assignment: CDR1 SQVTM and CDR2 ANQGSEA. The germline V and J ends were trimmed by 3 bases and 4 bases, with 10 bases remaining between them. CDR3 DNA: TGCAGCGTTGACCTAGGGGTTTACGAGCAGTACTTC. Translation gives CSVDLGVYEQYF.

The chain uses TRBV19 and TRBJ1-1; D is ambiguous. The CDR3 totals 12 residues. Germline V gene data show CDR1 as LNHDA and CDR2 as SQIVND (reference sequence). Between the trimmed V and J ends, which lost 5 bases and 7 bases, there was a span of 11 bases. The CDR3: CASSPQVGEAFF. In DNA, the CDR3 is TGTGCCAGTAGTCCCCAGGTGGGTGAAGCTTTCTTT.

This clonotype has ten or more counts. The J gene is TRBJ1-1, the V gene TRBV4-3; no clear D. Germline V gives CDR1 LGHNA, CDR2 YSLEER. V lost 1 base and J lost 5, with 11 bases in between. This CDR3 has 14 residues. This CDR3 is CASSQGHLRTEAFF. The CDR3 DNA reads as TGCGCCAGCAGCCAAGGGCACCTCCGAACTGAAGCTTTCTTT.

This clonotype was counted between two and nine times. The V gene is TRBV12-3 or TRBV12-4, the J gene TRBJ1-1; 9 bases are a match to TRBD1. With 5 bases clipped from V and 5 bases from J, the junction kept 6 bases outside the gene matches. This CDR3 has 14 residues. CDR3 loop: CASSLTTGGTEAFF. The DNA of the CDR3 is TGTGCCAGCAGTCTCACGACAGGGGGGACTGAAGCTTTCTTT.

The CDR3 reads CSALASLQGSYEQYF. DNA for the CDR3: TGCAGTGCCCTCGCATCGCTACAGGGGTCCTACGAGCAGTACTTC. V gene TRBV20-1 combines with J gene TRBJ2-7, with TRBD1 matching 7 bases. There are 15 residues in the CDR3. CDR1 and CDR2 (germline): DFQATT, SNEGSKA (reference sequence). Trimming removed 6 bases from V and 1 base from J; junction bases left unmatched: 12.

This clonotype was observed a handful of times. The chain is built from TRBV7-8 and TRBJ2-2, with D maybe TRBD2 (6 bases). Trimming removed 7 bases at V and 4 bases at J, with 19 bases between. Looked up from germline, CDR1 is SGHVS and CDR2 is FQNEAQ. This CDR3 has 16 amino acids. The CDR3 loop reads CASTQGGAGGTGELFF. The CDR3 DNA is TGTGCCAGCACCCAAGGTGGGGCCGGGGGCACCGGGGAGCTGTTTTTT.

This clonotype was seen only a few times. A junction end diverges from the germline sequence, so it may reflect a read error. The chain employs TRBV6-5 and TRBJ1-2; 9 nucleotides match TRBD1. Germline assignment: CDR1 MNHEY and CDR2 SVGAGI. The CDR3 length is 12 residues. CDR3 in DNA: TGTGCCAGCAGTCCCGGACAGGGGATAACCTACTTC. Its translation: CASSPGQGITYF.

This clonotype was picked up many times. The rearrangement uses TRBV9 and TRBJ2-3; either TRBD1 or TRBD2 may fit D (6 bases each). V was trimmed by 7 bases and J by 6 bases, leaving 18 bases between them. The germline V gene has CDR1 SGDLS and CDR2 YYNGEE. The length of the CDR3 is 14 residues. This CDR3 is CASSPRGLPDTQYF. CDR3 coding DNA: TGTGCCAGCTCACCTCGGGGGCTACCGGATACGCAGTATTTT.